A single sample gave rise to the 7 T cell receptor beta chains below, sequenced in a study of molecular identifiers for immune sequencing clone quantification (dated 2018 in TCRdb). Library preparation was by PCR. Instrument on record: NextSeq 500. TCRdb reran the public reads through fastp at Q25 and MiXCR, keeping productive beta chains. Records with the same CDR3 protein are collapsed into one entry carrying the most frequent genes and DNA. The sample yields more than 95,000 distinct CDR3 sequences; roughly 24% were counted once. The ten largest make up 0.85% to 1% of the sample. Material: naive CD8+ T cells from blood, with Jurkat cell RNA spiked in. In the paper's terms, the cell subset or site label means: FACS-sorted CD8+CD4-CCR7+CD45RA+ naive T cells. Source of these receptors: a human donor in good health. Some libraries in this study had Jurkat cell RNA spiked in.

The chain uses TRBV7-9 and TRBJ1-2; a possible D gene is TRBD1 (6 bases). The CDR3 runs to 16 residues. Germline CDR1 SEHNR, CDR2 FQNEAQ (reference sequence). V was trimmed by 5 bases and J by 6 bases, leaving 22 bases between them. As DNA, the CDR3 is TGTGCCAGCAGCCACTTTGAGGGGCAGGGGAAAGATGGCTACACCTTC. Translation gives CASSHFEGQGKDGYTF.

As concerns this clonotype: A much larger clone lies a single base off, so this may be a read error. The chain employs TRBV4-3 and TRBJ1-5; D uncertain. This CDR3 is 17 amino acids long. From germline, CDR1 is LGHNA and CDR2 YSLEER. V lost 0 bases, J lost 9 bases, and 21 bases lay in between. This CDR3 is CASSQERSPVGSPPQHF. In DNA, the CDR3 is TGCGCCAGCAGCCAAGAAAGGTCCCCAGTTGGGAGCCCGCCCCAGCATTTT.

The rearrangement uses TRBV27 and TRBJ2-2; perhaps D is TRBD1 or TRBD2 (6 bases each). The CDR3 contains 16 residues. Germline V gene lookup returns CDR1 MNHEY and CDR2 SMNVEV (reference sequence). Trimming removed 7 bases from V and 1 base from J, with 16 bases in between. The CDR3 DNA sequence: TGTGCCAGCACCCCGGGGGCAAAGAGGAACACCGGGGAGCTGTTTTTT. Translated, it gives CASTPGAKRNTGELFF.

This clonotype was seen ten or more times. The chain couples TRBV2 to TRBJ2-7; D unresolved. CDR1 SNHLY and CDR2 FYNNEI come from the germline V gene. This CDR3 is built from 12 residues. The V and J ends lost 1 base and 3 bases respectively, with 4 bases between them. This chain's CDR3 is CASSEGVYEQYF. As DNA, the CDR3 is TGTGCCAGCAGTGAAGGGGTCTACGAGCAGTACTTC.

This clonotype was counted ten times or more. The V gene is TRBV27, the J gene TRBJ2-7; 10 positions agree with TRBD1. The CDR3 totals 14 residues. V dropped 6 bases and J dropped 7; count of bases not matched to a gene: 9. Germline CDR1 MNHEY, CDR2 SMNVEV (reference sequence). The CDR3 nucleotides read TGTGCCAGCAGCCAAGCGGGACAGGGGTCGGAGCAGTACTTC. Protein product: CASSQAGQGSEQYF.

This clonotype was counted between two and nine times. The J gene is TRBJ2-3, the V gene TRBV9, with D perhaps given as TRBD1 or TRBD2 (5 bases each). CDR3 length: 17 amino acids. Germline-derived CDR1 and CDR2 are SGDLS and YYNGEE. V dropped 3 bases and J dropped 6 bases, with 23 bases sitting between them. The CDR3: CASSGNQGPYYGDTQYF. Written as DNA, the CDR3 is TGTGCCAGCAGCGGGAACCAGGGACCCTATTACGGGGATACGCAGTATTTT.

As regards this clonotype: A read error may be the cause here, since a much bigger clone is one base away. V and J are TRBV9 and TRBJ2-2, with TRBD2 as a possible D gene (5 bases). The germline V gene has CDR1 SGDLS and CDR2 YYNGEE. The CDR3 is 13 residues long. The CDR3 region has the DNA TGTGCCAGCAGCGTTCTAAACACCGGGGTGCTGTTTTTT. This gives the protein CASSVLNTGVLFF.